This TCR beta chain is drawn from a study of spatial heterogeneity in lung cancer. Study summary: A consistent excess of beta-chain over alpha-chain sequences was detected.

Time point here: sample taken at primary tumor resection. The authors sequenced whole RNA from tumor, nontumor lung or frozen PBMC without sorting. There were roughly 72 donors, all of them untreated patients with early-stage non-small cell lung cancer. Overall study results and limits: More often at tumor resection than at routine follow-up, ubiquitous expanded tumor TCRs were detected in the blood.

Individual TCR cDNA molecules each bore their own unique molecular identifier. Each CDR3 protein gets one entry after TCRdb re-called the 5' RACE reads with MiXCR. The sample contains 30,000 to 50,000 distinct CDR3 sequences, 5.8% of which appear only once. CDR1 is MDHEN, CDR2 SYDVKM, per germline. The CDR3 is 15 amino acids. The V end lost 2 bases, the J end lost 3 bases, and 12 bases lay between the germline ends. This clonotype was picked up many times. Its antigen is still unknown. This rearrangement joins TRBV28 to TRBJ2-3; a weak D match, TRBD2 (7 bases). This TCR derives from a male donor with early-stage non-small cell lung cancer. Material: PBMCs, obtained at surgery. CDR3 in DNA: TGTGCCAGCAGTTTAGGGGGGGGCAGGACAGATACGCAGTATTTT. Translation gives CASSLGGGRTDTQYF.